The 16 T cell receptor beta chains given below trace back to one sample, sequenced in a study of cytomegalovirus exposure and HLA in healthy donors. The PCR was carried out with 60 Vbeta primers and 13 Jbeta primers. Assay used: immunoSEQ multiplex PCR; TCRdb lists only in-frame clones, some missing. The sample totals approximately 40,000 clones. Source material: PBMCs. These receptor sequences come from a human donor in good health.

The chain carries TRBV30 and TRBJ1-6; D is uncertain. Trimming left V 3 bases short and J 5 bases short, with 11 bases between. The germline V gene encodes CDR1 GTSNPN and CDR2 SVGIG (reference sequence). The CDR3 is 14 residues long. In nucleotides, the CDR3 is TGTGCCTGGAGCCCAGAAATCAATAATTCACCCCTCCACTTT. Its translation: CAWSPEINNSPLHF.

The gene calls are TRBV6-1 and TRBJ1-4, with D maybe TRBD1 (5 bases). Trimming left V 2 bases short and J 0 bases short, with 13 bases between. The CDR3 covers 17 residues. The V gene's germline CDR1 is MNHNS and CDR2 SASEGT. Here the CDR3 reads CASSETRDLATNEKLFF. The DNA of the CDR3 is TGTGCCAGCAGTGAAACCAGGGACTTAGCAACTAATGAAAAACTGTTTTTT.

Of note for this clone: The germline gene is not matched at one end of the junction; a read error may be the cause. This chain uses TRBV30 with TRBJ1-6; the D is unclear. This CDR3 has 15 amino acids. The germline gives CDR1 GTSNPN, CDR2 SVGIG (reference sequence). The CDR3: CAGSFGSSYNSPLHF. The CDR3 DNA sequence: TGTGCCGGGAGTTTCGGGAGCTCCTATAATTCACCCCTCCACTTT.

This chain connects TRBV2 to TRBJ2-2, with TRBD2 matching over 8 bases. The CDR3 is 17 residues long. After removal of 5 bases from V and 0 bases from J, the junction contained 8 bases not matched to a gene. Germline assignment: CDR1 SNHLY and CDR2 FYNNEI. This CDR3 reads CASSPRGGRSNTGELFF. For the CDR3, the DNA is TGTGCCAGCAGTCCCCGGGGGGGTAGGTCGAACACCGGGGAGCTGTTTTTT.

V is TRBV5-1 and J is TRBJ2-4, with D perhaps TRBD2 (7 bases). The CDR3 is 14 residues long. Germline values: CDR1 SGHRS, CDR2 YFSETQ. Trimming pared 6 bases from V and 5 bases from J, leaving 15 bases between. The CDR3 loop is CASTKGGGENIQYF. CDR3 coding DNA: TGCGCCAGCACGAAAGGGGGAGGGGAAAACATTCAGTACTTC.

The CDR3 coding sequence is TGTGCCTGGAGTGTAGGGGCCTTGTCCTCCTACAATGAGCAGTTCTTC. Amino acid sequence: CAWSVGALSSYNEQFF. The gene calls are TRBV30 and TRBJ2-1, with D possibly TRBD1 on 5 matching bases. Germline V gene lookup returns CDR1 GTSNPN and CDR2 SVGIG (reference sequence). The CDR3 runs 16 residues. V gave up 0 bases and J gave up 0 bases, with 12 bases separating them.

The V and J genes are TRBV5-6 and TRBJ1-1, with 7 bases aligning to TRBD1. This CDR3 contains 14 residues. J lost 1 base, V lost 4 bases, and 4 bases had no gene match. Germline V gene sequence: CDR1 SGHDT, CDR2 YYEEEE. CDR3 DNA: TGTGCCAGCAGCGGCGGGACAGCGAACACTGAAGCTTTCTTT. This translates into CASSGGTANTEAFF. The full variable domain, with the rest looked up from reference TRBV5-6 and TRBJ1-1, is DAGVTQSPTHLIKTRGQQVTLRCSPKSGHDTVSWYQQALGQGPQFIFQYYEEEERQRGNFPDRFSGHQFPNYSSELNVNALLLGDSALYLCASSGGTANTEAFFGQGTRLTVV.

V is TRBV7-9 and J is TRBJ1-1; no definite D call. The germline V gene has CDR1 SEHNR and CDR2 FQNEAQ (reference sequence). The CDR3 runs to 11 residues. The V end lost 5 bases, the J end lost 3 bases, and 4 bases lay between the germline ends. The CDR3 DNA follows: TGTGCCAGCAGCCCGGACACTGAAGCTTTCTTT. Translating it yields CASSPDTEAFF.

This rearrangement joins TRBV4-2 to TRBJ2-7, with 9 bases matching TRBD1. The CDR3 has 17 residues. The J segment lost 5 bases and the V segment lost 5 bases, leaving 16 bases of the junction unmatched. Germline V gene data show CDR1 as LGHNA and CDR2 as YNFKEQ. CDR3 DNA sequence: TGTGCCAGCAGCTCTCGGATTACAGGGGGCGTAGAGGACGAGCAGTACTTC. Residues: CASSSRITGGVEDEQYF.

V is TRBV6-1 and J is TRBJ1-6, with 12 bases lining up with TRBD1. CDR3 size: 14 residues. CDR1 is MNHNS, CDR2 SASEGT, per germline. V lost 7 bases and J lost 9; bases outside the gene matches: 4. CDR3 loop: CASTWDRGLSPLHF. The DNA of the CDR3 is TGTGCCAGCACTTGGGACAGGGGGCTTTCACCCCTCCACTTT.

CDR3 in amino acids: CASSSQGTTYNYGYTF. The CDR3 DNA reads TGTGCCAGCAGCTCACAGGGTACAACCTACAACTATGGCTACACCTTC. The chain is built from TRBV7-8 and TRBJ1-2, with D perhaps matching TRBD1 (6 bases). CDR1 SGHVS and CDR2 FQNEAQ come from the germline V gene. The CDR3 covers 16 residues. With 4 bases removed from V and 2 bases from J, the gap between germline ends came to 17 bases. The variable domain in full, with the rest retrieved from reference TRBV7-8 and TRBJ1-2, is GAGVSQSPRYKVAKRGQDVALRCDPISGHVSLFWYQQALGQGPEFLTYFQNEAQLDKSGLPSDRFFAERPEGSVSTLKIQRTQQEDSAVYLCASSSQGTTYNYGYTFGSGTRLTVV.

The chain has TRBV2 and TRBJ1-3; D is ambiguous. Germline CDR1 is SNHLY and CDR2 is FYNNEI. The CDR3 runs 11 residues. Between the trimmed V and J ends, which lost 7 bases and 4 bases, there was a span of 5 bases. The CDR3 spells CASKAGNTIYF. CDR3 in DNA: TGTGCCAGCAAAGCAGGAAACACCATATATTTT.

The gene calls are TRBV19 and TRBJ1-1; 11 nucleotides agree with TRBD1. V trimming: 4 bases; J trimming: 3 bases; junction bases outside the gene matches: 13. Germline CDR1 reads LNHDA; CDR2 reads SQIVND (reference sequence). The CDR3 covers 18 residues. CDR3 in DNA: TGTGCCAGTAGTACGGATGGACAGGGGGCGGCCCGGGACACTGAAGCTTTCTTT. Protein product: CASSTDGQGAARDTEAFF.

The J gene is TRBJ1-1, the V gene TRBV6-1; D is perhaps TRBD1 (5 bases). In germline, CDR1 is MNHNS, CDR2 SASEGT. With 8 bases removed from V and 2 bases from J, the gap between germline ends came to 12 bases. CDR3 size: 13 residues. DNA for the CDR3: TGTGCCAGCCATACCAGGGTCAACACTGAAGCTTTCTTT. Protein sequence: CASHTRVNTEAFF.

To note about this clone: At one end the junction does not follow the germline gene, possibly because of a read error. The chain uses TRBV30 and TRBJ2-1; D is perhaps TRBD2 (6 bases). Germline CDR1 reads GTSNPN; CDR2 reads SVGIG (reference sequence). The CDR3 is made up of 15 amino acids. The CDR3 region has the DNA TGTGCCGGGAGTGTACGAGCGGGCGTTTACAATGAGCAGTTCTTC. As protein: CAGSVRAGVYNEQFF.

V is TRBV18 and J is TRBJ1-2; a weak D match, TRBD1 (6 bases). Germline lookup yields CDR1 KGHSH and CDR2 LQKENI. The CDR3 has 15 amino acids. Trimming stripped 4 bases from V and 4 bases from J, with 16 bases between. The CDR3 DNA reads as TGTGCCAGCTCACGCCGACAGGATGTAAGCTATGGCTACACCTTC. It yields the protein CASSRRQDVSYGYTF.